Below are 18 T cell receptor beta chains sequenced from a single sample in a study of T cells in Graves' hyperthyroidism and ophthalmopathy. From RNA transcripts, TCR beta CDR3 regions were amplified. First-round RT-PCR of the TCR CDR3 relied on the HTBI primer set. TCRdb called the multiplex PCR reads again in MiXCR, with one record for every CDR3 protein. Here the sample spans some 510,000 distinct CDR3 sequences, 35% to 55% being singletons. The sample comprised peripheral blood or thyroid tissue (not recorded which). These receptors all come from a woman in her late teens or twenties with Graves' hyperthyroidism.

J is TRBJ1-3 and V is TRBV7-2; D is unclear. Trimming pared 3 bases from V and 3 bases from J, leaving 9 bases between. The CDR3 is 14 residues long. Germline V CDR1 and CDR2: SGHTA, FQGNSA. The CDR3 spells CASSLDGSGNTIYF. CDR3 nucleotide sequence: TGTGCCAGCAGCTTGGATGGCAGTGGAAACACCATATATTTT.

This clonotype has ten or more counts. The chain combines TRBV15 with TRBJ1-4; maybe TRBD1 (6 bases). V lost 0 bases to trimming and J lost 13 bases, with 15 bases between them. Germline CDR1 reads LNHNV; CDR2 reads YYDKDF (reference sequence). This CDR3 is built from 14 residues. In nucleotides, the CDR3 is TGTGCCACCAGCAGAGATTGGACAGCTGGGGTACTGTTTTTT. Translating gives CATSRDWTAGVLFF. Full variable domain (rest looked up from reference TRBV15 and TRBJ1-4): DAMVIQNPRYQVTQFGKPVTLSCSQTLNHNVMYWYQQKSSQAPKLLFHYYDKDFNNEADTPDNFQSRRPNTSFCFLDIRSPGLGDTAMYLCATSRDWTAGVLFFGSGTQLSVL.

In this sample, this clonotype turned up many times. This chain links TRBV7-8 with TRBJ1-2; possibly TRBD1 for D (5 bases). This CDR3 comprises 14 residues. CDR1 and CDR2 (germline): SGHVS, FQNEAQ. V lost 5 bases to trimming and J lost 4 bases, with 14 bases between them. The CDR3 spells CASSHRDRVYGYTF. CDR3 coding DNA: TGTGCCAGCAGCCACCGGGACCGTGTCTATGGCTACACCTTC.

This sequence joins TRBV7-9 and TRBJ2-7; 9 nucleotides agree with TRBD2. Per germline, CDR1 SEHNR and CDR2 FQNEAQ (reference sequence). This CDR3 has 13 residues. CDR3 sequence reads: CARASGNSYEQYF. The CDR3 bases are TGTGCTAGAGCTAGCGGGAACTCCTACGAGCAGTACTTC.

With regard to this clonotype: One base away lies a much larger clone, so this may be a sequencing read error. No conserved phenylalanine or tryptophan is present at the end of the CDR3, so a read error is the likely explanation. The chain joins TRBV20-1 to TRBJ2-5; D unclear. The CDR3 has 12 residues. Trimming pared 3 bases from V and 0 bases from J, leaving 5 bases between. Germline V gene lookup returns CDR1 DFQATT and CDR2 SNEGSKA (reference sequence). The CDR3 sequence is CSARRNQETQYS. The CDR3 DNA sequence: TGCAGTGCTAGGCGGAACCAAGAGACCCAGTACTCC.

V and J are TRBV7-2 and TRBJ1-1; D is unclear. This CDR3 region has 15 residues. CDR1 SGHTA and CDR2 FQGNSA come from the germline V gene. V lost 1 base and J lost 3, with 12 bases in between. In nucleotides, the CDR3 is TGTGCCAGCAGCTTAGGTGGAGGGCTTGACACTGAAGCTTTCTTT. As protein: CASSLGGGLDTEAFF.

This chain links TRBV12-3 or TRBV12-4 with TRBJ1-5; 10 nucleotides line up with TRBD1. The J segment lost 4 bases and the V segment lost 7 bases, leaving 7 bases of the junction unmatched. This CDR3 has 15 amino acids. CDR3 nucleotide sequence: TGTGCCAGCAACCCGACAGGGGGCGCGAATCAGCCCCAGCATTTT. Amino acid sequence: CASNPTGGANQPQHF.

The chain links TRBV7-6 to TRBJ2-7; tentatively, D is TRBD2 (5 bases). Trimming stripped 5 bases from V and 6 bases from J, with 11 bases between. From germline, CDR1 is SGHVS and CDR2 FNYEAQ. The CDR3 is 12 amino acids. CDR3 nucleotide sequence: TGTGCCAGCAGCCACGGACTGGCCGAGCAGTACTTC. It translates to CASSHGLAEQYF.

The chain combines TRBV24-1 with TRBJ2-5, with 7 bases fitting TRBD1. Germline values: CDR1 KGHDR, CDR2 SFDVKD. The junction had 16 bases not matched to a gene; V was cut back by 11 bases and J by 5 bases. CDR3 length: 15 amino acids. CDR3 loop: CANGDPGQVVETQYF. The CDR3 nucleotides read TGTGCCAACGGGGACCCCGGACAGGTGGTCGAGACCCAGTACTTC.

The chain recombines TRBV2 with TRBJ1-5, with 8 bases matching TRBD1. CDR3 length: 13 residues. The germline gives CDR1 SNHLY, CDR2 FYNNEI. Unmatched junction bases numbered 4, after V lost 5 bases and J lost 7 bases. In nucleotides, the CDR3 is TGTGCCAGCAGTCGGACAGGGCAGCAGCCCCAGCATTTT. This gives the protein CASSRTGQQPQHF.

Worth noting for this clonotype: A read error may account for a junction end that differs from germline. The chain joins TRBV6-4 to TRBJ2-5; D unresolved. The V gene's germline CDR1 is MRHNA and CDR2 SNTAGT. The CDR3 runs to 15 residues. The CDR3 nucleotides read TGTGCCACCAGTGACGGGTCTTCCCTCCAAGAGACCCAGTACTTC. Its protein product is CATSDGSSLQETQYF.

This clonotype turned up a few times. J is TRBJ1-4 and V is TRBV2; no reliable D call. CDR1 and CDR2 (germline): SNHLY, FYNNEI. The CDR3 extends over 14 amino acids. Trimming pared 5 bases from V and 5 bases from J, leaving 12 bases between. The CDR3 region has the DNA TGTGCCAGCAGTTTAGAGGGCGGGAATGAAAAACTGTTTTTT. This translates into CASSLEGGNEKLFF. The whole variable domain, filled in from reference TRBV2 and TRBJ1-4, reads EPEVTQTPSHQVTQMGQEVILRCVPISNHLYFYWYRQILGQKVEFLVSFYNNEISEKSEIFDDQFSVERPDGSNFTLKIRSTKLEDSAMYFCASSLEGGNEKLFFGSGTQLSVL.

This sequence joins TRBV7-8 and TRBJ1-4; 12 nucleotides agree with TRBD1. Germline trimming cut 6 bases from V and 8 bases from J; bases unmatched to any gene: 4. Germline V gene lookup returns CDR1 SGHVS and CDR2 FQNEAQ. The CDR3 loop spans 14 amino acids. CDR3 sequence reads: CASRGDRGREKLFF. CDR3 DNA: TGTGCCAGCAGAGGGGACAGGGGGCGGGAAAAACTGTTTTTT.

The CDR3 coding sequence is TGTGCCATCACTGCCGGGACTAGCAGTGAAGCGCCGAACGAGCAGTACTTC. Translating gives CAITAGTSSEAPNEQYF. This chain connects TRBV10-3 to TRBJ2-7; the match to TRBD2 covers 9 bases. V dropped 7 bases and J dropped 5; count of bases not matched to a gene: 18. The CDR3 runs to 17 residues. The germline V gene encodes CDR1 ENHRY and CDR2 SYGVKD.

A few counts support this clonotype. This sequence joins TRBV11-3 and TRBJ1-1; D is perhaps TRBD1 (6 bases). The CDR3 is 14 amino acids. Trimming stripped 5 bases from V and 1 base from J, with 11 bases between. Germline loops: CDR1 SGHNT, CDR2 YENEEA. CDR3 residues: CASSHDRRNTEAFF. In DNA form, the CDR3 reads TGTGCCAGCAGCCACGACAGGAGGAACACTGAAGCTTTCTTT.

At least ten counts were recorded for this clonotype. The gene calls are TRBV15 and TRBJ1-4; D possibly corresponds to TRBD1 (5 bases). CDR1 is LNHNV and CDR2 is YYDKDF in the germline V gene (reference sequence). V was pared by 0 bases and J by 8 bases, with 13 bases between. The CDR3 runs 15 residues. The CDR3 sequence is CATSRDRSGGEKLFF. In nucleotides, the CDR3 is TGTGCCACCAGCAGAGATCGGTCGGGGGGAGAAAAACTGTTTTTT.

To note about this clonotype: Relative to the germline gene, one junction end is altered; a read error may explain this. The genes are TRBV19 and TRBJ2-7; the D gene could be TRBD1 or TRBD2 (5 bases each). This CDR3 is built from 15 residues. CDR1 and CDR2 from the germline V gene are LNHDA and SQIVND (reference sequence). The CDR3 DNA reads TGTGCCAGTAGTTCCTTTGGGGGTGACTCCTACGAGCAGCACTTC. It specifies CASSSFGGDSYEQHF.

This clonotype was detected once. This chain links TRBV20-1 with TRBJ1-6, with TRBD1 matching 7 bases. There are 14 residues in the CDR3. J gave up 3 bases and V 6 bases, and 5 bases lay outside the gene matches. Germline V gene sequence: CDR1 DFQATT, CDR2 SNEGSKA (reference sequence). The CDR3 DNA sequence: TGCAGTGCGCTGGACAGGTTCTATAATTCACCCCTCCACTTT. It specifies CSALDRFYNSPLHF.